This T cell receptor (beta chain) comes out of a study of cytomegalovirus exposure and HLA in healthy donors. For this clone: What it binds is unknown.

From germline, CDR1 is PRHDT and CDR2 FYEKMQ (reference sequence). The CDR3 consists of 15 residues. Trimming cost V 1 base and J 4 bases, with 10 bases left between them. The PCR had 60 Vbeta and 13 Jbeta primers. TCRdb's copy holds only in-frame clones and misses some; the assay was immunoSEQ multiplex PCR. The table has 65,000 to 70,000 clones, roughly 75% seen once. Study-wide points: Across donors, sequencing depth was assumed by presence/absence analyses to be roughly uniform. V- and J-gene trimming of TCR beta was linked (in a later analysis) to a missense DCLRE1C variant.

The chain is built from TRBV13 and TRBJ2-2; maybe TRBD1 (6 bases). The sequence derives from a woman in her 30s in good health and CMV-seropositive. The specimen was PBMCs. The CDR3 DNA sequence: TGTGCCAGCAGCTTAGAAGGGGGTGGCACCGGGGAGCTGTTTTTT. It yields the protein CASSLEGGGTGELFF.